This record looks at one T cell receptor beta chain sequence and its context. This clonotype occurred many times. Its binding antigen is unknown. Per-nucleotide qualities are absent, and no much larger clonotype sits a single base away. From a lookup of the germline V gene, CDR1 and CDR2 are LGHNA and YSLEER. Trimming costs V 5 bases and J 2 bases, and their ends lie 13 bases apart. Including cysteine and phenylalanine, the CDR3 has 15 amino acids. The sequence is cut down to CDR3 DNA, 45 bases in frame from base 1. The record originates from a study of patients and donors after allogeneic stem cell transplantation (dated by TCRdb to between 2020 and 2021). Library construction relied on RT-PCR. The run used a NextSeq 550. TCRdb trimmed the raw reads at Q25, called clones with MiXCR and kept productive beta chains. Under each unique CDR3 protein, matching rows form one entry showing the most common genes and DNA. The sample table shows 200,000 to 250,000 distinct CDR3 sequences, and roughly 15% are seen once. Of the sample, around 10% falls within the top ten clones.

The sequencing sample was made of blood, either unsorted or a sorted T cell fraction (not recorded which). The chain uses TRBV4-3 and TRBJ2-4, and possibly TRBD2, on 6 matching bases. This TCR came from a human donor who was either an allogeneic HSCT recipient or a stem cell or donor lymphocyte infusion donor (not recorded which). It is not recorded whose cells these are; they may come from a transplant donor. The CDR3 is CASSEAAGTKNIQYF. The nucleotide sequence is TGCGCCAGCAGCGAAGCGGCGGGGACCAAAAACATTCAGTACTTC.